A single sample is the source of the 27 T cell receptor beta chains below, sequenced in a study of blood T cell repertoires in COVID-19. Using immunoSEQ multiplex PCR, the repertoire was profiled, and TCRdb retains in-frame clones only, with some absent. This table has 200,000 to 250,000 clones, 85% to 90% appearing once. Material for sequencing was peripheral blood. The receptors were sampled from a man in his thirties or forties with COVID-19, enrolled during active disease.

The chain links TRBV6-2 or TRBV6-3 to TRBJ2-7, with TRBD2 as a possible D gene (5 bases). The CDR3 is made up of 14 amino acids. CDR1 is MNHEY and CDR2 is SVGEGT in the germline V gene. Trimming left V 0 bases short and J 2 bases short, with 8 bases between. The CDR3 loop is CASSYSPLAYEQYF. In DNA, the CDR3 is TGTGCCAGCAGTTACTCGCCACTAGCCTACGAGCAGTACTTC.

The chain is built from TRBV5-6 and TRBJ1-1, with D unresolved. Trimming cost V 2 bases and J 11 bases, with 10 bases left between them. Germline CDR1 is SGHDT and CDR2 is YYEEEE. This CDR3 contains 11 residues. CDR3: CASSFGEDAFF. DNA for the CDR3: TGTGCCAGCAGCTTTGGCGAGGATGCTTTCTTT.

The chain links TRBV27 to TRBJ1-4; a possible D gene is TRBD1 (6 bases). Germline lookup yields CDR1 MNHEY and CDR2 SMNVEV (reference sequence). Between the trimmed V and J ends, which lost 7 bases and 0 bases, there was a span of 18 bases. CDR3 size: 17 residues. CDR3 in amino acids: CASKPLGQLATNEKLFF. The CDR3, as DNA: TGTGCCAGCAAACCCCTAGGACAGCTTGCAACTAATGAAAAACTGTTTTTT.

The rearrangement links TRBV20-1 to TRBJ1-2, with D uncertain. Per germline, CDR1 DFQATT and CDR2 SNEGSKA (reference sequence). V was trimmed by 4 bases and J by 6 bases, leaving 6 bases between them. There are 10 residues in the CDR3. CDR3 bases: TGCAGTGCTAATGTAAATGGCTACACCTTC. It encodes CSANVNGYTF.

V and J are TRBV5-5 and TRBJ1-2, with TRBD1 matching over 7 bases. This CDR3 is built from 17 residues. Germline V gene lookup returns CDR1 SGHKS and CDR2 YYEKEE (reference sequence). V shed 4 bases, J shed 3 bases, and the junction held 15 bases outside the gene matches. CDR3 loop: CASSTHRDRFSHYGYTF. The CDR3 DNA sequence: TGTGCCAGCAGCACCCACCGGGACAGATTTAGCCACTATGGCTACACCTTC.

J is TRBJ2-7 and V is TRBV28; D gene unclear. The V gene lost 5 bases and the J gene lost 2 bases, with 10 bases spanning the gap. The CDR3 loop spans 13 amino acids. From germline, CDR1 is MDHEN and CDR2 SYDVKM. CDR3 DNA sequence: TGTGCCAGCAGTCCCCCAGTGACCTACGAGCAGTACTTC. Translating gives CASSPPVTYEQYF. The whole variable domain, filled in from reference TRBV28 and TRBJ2-7, reads DVKVTQSSRYLVKRTGEKVFLECVQDMDHENMFWYRQDPGLGLRLIYFSYDVKMKEKGDIPEGYSVSREKKERFSLILESASTNQTSMYLCASSPPVTYEQYFGPGTRLTVT.

This chain uses TRBV28 with TRBJ2-7; tentatively, D is TRBD2 (6 bases). Germline assignment: CDR1 MDHEN and CDR2 SYDVKM. This CDR3 comprises 13 residues. Trimming left V 4 bases short and J 2 bases short, with 9 bases between. The CDR3 DNA reads as TGTGCCAGCAGTTGGAGGGTCGCCTACGAGCAGTACTTC. Translating it yields CASSWRVAYEQYF.

This chain uses TRBV14 with TRBJ1-2; D not resolved. CDR1 and CDR2 from the germline V gene are SGHDN and FVKESK. The CDR3 loop spans 13 amino acids. The germline V and J ends were trimmed by 3 bases and 4 bases, with 9 bases remaining between them. This chain's CDR3 is CASSQEHSYGYTF. The CDR3 DNA follows: TGTGCCAGCAGCCAGGAACACAGCTATGGCTACACCTTC.

The chain couples TRBV5-1 to TRBJ1-1, with D perhaps TRBD1 (6 bases). V lost 4 bases and J lost 11, with 18 bases in between. Germline V gives CDR1 SGHRS, CDR2 YFSETQ. This CDR3 spans 13 amino acids. For the CDR3, the DNA is TGCGCCAGCAGCCCCAAGGACAGTCGTGGCGCTTTCTTT. Residues: CASSPKDSRGAFF.

The CDR3 DNA sequence: TGTGCCAGCAGCCCTACTTCCGGCTACGAGCAGTACTTC. Translating gives CASSPTSGYEQYF. This chain connects TRBV6-6 to TRBJ2-7; D unresolved. The V end lost 6 bases, the J end lost 3 bases, and 12 bases lay between the germline ends. Germline V lookup: CDR1 MNHNY, CDR2 SVGAGI (reference sequence). The CDR3 loop spans 13 amino acids.

This chain links TRBV7-3 with TRBJ2-7; 11 bases align to TRBD1. V dropped 4 bases and J dropped 5; count of bases not matched to a gene: 7. Germline assignment: CDR1 SGHTA and CDR2 FQGTGA. This CDR3 has 15 amino acids. The CDR3 DNA follows: TGTGCCAGCAGCTCTGGACAGGGGGCTTTCGACGAGCAGTACTTC. This encodes CASSSGQGAFDEQYF.

The chain has TRBV19 and TRBJ1-3; D is possibly TRBD1 (6 bases). The V gene lost 4 bases and the J gene lost 2 bases, with 12 bases spanning the gap. Germline CDR1 and CDR2: LNHDA and SQIVND (reference sequence). The length of the CDR3 is 15 residues. The DNA for the CDR3 is TGTGCCAGTAGTAACAGGGTCGGGACTGGAAACACCATATATTTT. Translated, it gives CASSNRVGTGNTIYF.

The V call is TRBV7-9, the J call TRBJ2-7; D is unclear. CDR3 length equals 12 residues. Trimming pared 5 bases from V and 3 bases from J, leaving 8 bases between. In germline, CDR1 is SEHNR, CDR2 FQNEAQ (reference sequence). This CDR3 is CASSISDYEQYF. The DNA for the CDR3 is TGTGCCAGCAGCATCAGTGACTACGAGCAGTACTTC.

This sequence joins TRBV16 and TRBJ1-2; unclear D gene. V dropped 3 bases and J dropped 5 bases, with 16 bases sitting between them. The CDR3 contains 15 residues. Germline CDR1 is KGHSY and CDR2 is FQNENV. The CDR3 region has the DNA TGTGCCAGCAGCCAGTCTCGAGCGGGTCAATATGGCTACACCTTC. Protein sequence: CASSQSRAGQYGYTF.

This chain uses TRBV6-5 with TRBJ1-2; TRBD1 aligns across 7 bases. With 8 bases clipped from V and 8 bases from J, the junction kept 8 bases outside the gene matches. The V gene's germline CDR1 is MNHEY and CDR2 SVGAGI. The CDR3 length is 12 residues. CDR3 residues: CASRSGGRGYTF. Written as DNA, the CDR3 is TGTGCCAGCCGATCAGGGGGACGCGGCTACACCTTC.

This chain connects TRBV27 to TRBJ2-7; TRBD1 matches at 7 bases. Germline V gene lookup returns CDR1 MNHEY and CDR2 SMNVEV (reference sequence). The CDR3 consists of 14 residues. V lost 5 bases to trimming and J lost 3 bases; unmatched junction nucleotides: 7. Here the CDR3 reads CASSNTGVSYEQYF. The CDR3 DNA follows: TGTGCCAGCAGTAACACAGGGGTCAGCTACGAGCAGTACTTC.

The CDR3 here is CATAGGSLYNEQFF. The DNA of the CDR3 is TGTGCCACCGCAGGGGGATCTCTCTACAATGAGCAGTTCTTC. The V gene is TRBV24-1, the J gene TRBJ2-1; 7 bases map to TRBD1. The CDR3 runs to 14 residues. The ends lost 9 bases at V and 3 bases at J; junction bases unmatched: 7. Germline loops: CDR1 KGHDR, CDR2 SFDVKD.

The CDR3 loop reads CASSLPPPEKLFF. CDR3 nucleotides: TGTGCCAGCAGTTTACCTCCCCCTGAAAAACTGTTTTTT. This rearrangement joins TRBV28 to TRBJ1-4, with D hard to call. Germline values: CDR1 MDHEN, CDR2 SYDVKM. Trimming removed 2 bases from V and 7 bases from J, with 8 bases in between. The CDR3 runs to 13 residues.

This clone appeared a single time. This chain links TRBV14 with TRBJ2-6; D unresolved. Germline CDR1 reads SGHDN; CDR2 reads FVKESK. Trimming removed 2 bases from V and 0 bases from J, with 14 bases in between. The CDR3 runs to 18 residues. The CDR3 DNA is TGTGCCAGCAGCCAATTCCAGGCGTATAGCTCTGGGGCCAACGTCCTGACTTTC. This encodes CASSQFQAYSSGANVLTF. Looking up the rest from reference TRBV14 and TRBJ2-6 gives the full variable domain: EAGVTQFPSHSVIEKGQTVTLRCDPISGHDNLYWYRRVMGKEIKFLLHFVKESKQDESGMPNNRFLAERTGGTYSTLKVQPAELEDSGVYFCASSQFQAYSSGANVLTFGAGSRLTVL.

The rearrangement uses TRBV29-1 and TRBJ2-1; 11 bases are shared with TRBD1. V dropped 3 bases and J dropped 5; count of bases not matched to a gene: 6. This CDR3 is built from 15 residues. Germline V gene lookup returns CDR1 SQVTM and CDR2 ANQGSEA. The CDR3 sequence is CSVEPWGQGDNEQFF. In nucleotides, the CDR3 is TGCAGCGTTGAGCCCTGGGGACAGGGGGACAATGAGCAGTTCTTC.

This rearrangement joins TRBV10-3 to TRBJ2-1; 11 bases align to TRBD1. This CDR3 comprises 15 residues. The germline gives CDR1 ENHRY, CDR2 SYGVKD. V gave up 6 bases and J gave up 6 bases; unmatched junction bases: 7. CDR3 DNA: TGTGCCATCAGCGGACCGGGACAGGGGGTCAATGAGCAGTTCTTC. It encodes CAISGPGQGVNEQFF.

The V call is TRBV11-2, the J call TRBJ2-1; 10 positions match TRBD1. The CDR3 extends over 18 amino acids. CDR1 is SGHAT and CDR2 is FQNNGV in the germline V gene. The V gene end was trimmed by 0 bases and the J gene end by 10 bases; junction bases not matched to a gene: 15. The CDR3 nucleotides read TGTGCCAGCAGCTTAGATCAACCGGGACAGGGGCGTGTTGGGGAGCAGTTCTTC. Its protein is CASSLDQPGQGRVGEQFF.

This clone was recorded once. The CDR3 region is CASSPNRGPAGEKLFF. In nucleotides, the CDR3 is TGCGCCAGCAGCCCGAACAGGGGGCCCGCGGGGGAAAAACTGTTTTTT. The chain joins TRBV4-1 to TRBJ1-4; 9 nucleotides match TRBD1. Germline assignment: CDR1 MGHRA and CDR2 YSYEKL. J was trimmed by 8 bases and V by 4 bases; bases with no gene match: 11. This CDR3 spans 16 amino acids.

The J gene is TRBJ2-7, the V gene TRBV7-8; 8 bases line up with TRBD2. CDR3 length equals 16 residues. CDR1 and CDR2 (germline): SGHVS, FQNEAQ. The V segment lost 1 base and the J segment 2 bases; nucleotides outside the gene matches: 7. Here the CDR3 reads CASSLGGSGVPYEQYF. As DNA, the CDR3 is TGTGCCAGCAGCTTAGGGGGTAGCGGGGTTCCCTACGAGCAGTACTTC.

This CDR3 is CASSPPTIGVDSGNTIYF. The DNA for the CDR3 is TGTGCCAGCTCACCGCCTACCATAGGGGTGGATTCTGGAAACACCATATATTTT. This chain links TRBV18 with TRBJ1-3, with a tentative D call TRBD1 (5 bases). Germline lookup yields CDR1 KGHSH and CDR2 LQKENI. Trimming removed 3 bases from V and 1 base from J, with 19 bases in between. The CDR3 contains 18 residues.

The chain links TRBV5-1 to TRBJ1-5; D is unresolved. V was trimmed by 1 base and J by 4 bases, leaving 12 bases between them. The CDR3 consists of 15 residues. In germline, CDR1 is SGHRS, CDR2 YFSETQ. The CDR3 bases are TGCGCCAGCAGCTTGAACACCGCCCCTAATCAGCCCCAGCATTTT. This encodes CASSLNTAPNQPQHF.

The V gene is TRBV12-3 or TRBV12-4, the J gene TRBJ1-2; D gene uncertain. This CDR3 is built from 13 residues. Trimming removed 5 bases from V and 2 bases from J, with 9 bases in between. In DNA, the CDR3 is TGTGCCAGCAGTCTCGGGTGGAACTATGGCTACACCTTC. Translating gives CASSLGWNYGYTF.